The clone carrying this T cell receptor beta chain was seen repeatedly, ten times or more. There were TCR beta CDR3 regions amplified from RNA transcripts. The HTBI primer set served for first-round RT-PCR of the TCR CDR3. TCRdb re-called the multiplex PCR reads with MiXCR, one entry per CDR3 protein. The profile shows approximately 700,000 distinct CDR3 sequences, roughly 15% of them singletons. This specimen belongs to a study of T cells in Graves' hyperthyroidism and ophthalmopathy. The ends were cut back, 4 bases at V and 3 bases at J, with 16 bases in the middle. Looked up from germline, CDR1 is KGHSH and CDR2 is LQKENI. This CDR3 region has 15 residues. The study defined stable Graves' hyperthyroidism as no ophthalmopathy progression within 18 months.

Sequencing was carried out using blood. The clonotype comes from a man aged 18 to 35 with Graves' hyperthyroidism. The chain links TRBV18 to TRBJ2-7; D possibly corresponds to TRBD1 (6 bases). The CDR3 sequence: CASSLLRDTIYEQYF. The CDR3 region has the DNA TGTGCCAGCTCACTACTTCGGGACACTATCTACGAGCAGTACTTC.